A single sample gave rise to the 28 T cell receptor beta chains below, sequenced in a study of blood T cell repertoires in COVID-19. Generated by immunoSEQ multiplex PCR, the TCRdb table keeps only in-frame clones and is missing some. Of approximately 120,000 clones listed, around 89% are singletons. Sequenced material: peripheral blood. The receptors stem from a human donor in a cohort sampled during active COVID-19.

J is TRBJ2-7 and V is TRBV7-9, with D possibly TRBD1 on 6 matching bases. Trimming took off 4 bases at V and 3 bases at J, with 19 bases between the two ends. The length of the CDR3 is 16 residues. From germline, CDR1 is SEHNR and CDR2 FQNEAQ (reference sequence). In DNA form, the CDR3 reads TGTGCCAGCAGCTCTGGTTCGGGACAAAAGAACTACGAGCAGTACTTC. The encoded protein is CASSSGSGQKNYEQYF.

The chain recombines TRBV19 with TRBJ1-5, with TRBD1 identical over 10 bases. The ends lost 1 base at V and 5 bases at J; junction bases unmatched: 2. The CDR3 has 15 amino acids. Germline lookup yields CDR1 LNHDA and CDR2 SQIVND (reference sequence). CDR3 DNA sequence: TGTGCCAGTAGTATAGCGACAGGGGGCCATCAGCCCCAGCATTTT. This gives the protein CASSIATGGHQPQHF.

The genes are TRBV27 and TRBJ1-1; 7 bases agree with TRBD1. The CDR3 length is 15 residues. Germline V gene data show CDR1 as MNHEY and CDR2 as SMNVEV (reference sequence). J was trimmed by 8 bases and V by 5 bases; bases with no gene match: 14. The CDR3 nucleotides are TGTGCCAGCAGTCCGATTGACAGGGACTGGGCCGAAGCTTTCTTT. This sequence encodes CASSPIDRDWAEAFF.

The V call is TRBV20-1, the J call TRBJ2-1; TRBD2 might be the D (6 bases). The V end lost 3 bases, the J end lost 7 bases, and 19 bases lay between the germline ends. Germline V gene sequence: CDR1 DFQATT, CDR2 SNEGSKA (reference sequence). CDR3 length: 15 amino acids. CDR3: CSASQGGPSRNEQFF. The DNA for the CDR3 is TGCAGTGCTAGTCAGGGAGGCCCAAGCAGAAATGAGCAGTTCTTC.

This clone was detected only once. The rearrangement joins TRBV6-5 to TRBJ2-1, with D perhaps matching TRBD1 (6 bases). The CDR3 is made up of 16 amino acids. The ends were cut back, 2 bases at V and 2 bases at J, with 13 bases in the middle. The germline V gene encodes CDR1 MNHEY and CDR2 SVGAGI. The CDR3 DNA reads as TGTGCCAGCAGTTACAGAGCCGGGACAACCTACAATGAGCAGTTCTTC. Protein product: CASSYRAGTTYNEQFF.

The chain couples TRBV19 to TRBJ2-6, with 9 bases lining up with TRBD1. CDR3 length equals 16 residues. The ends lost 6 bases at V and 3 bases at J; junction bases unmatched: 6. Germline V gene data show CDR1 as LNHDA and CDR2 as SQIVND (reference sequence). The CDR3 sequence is CASRPQGASGANVLTF. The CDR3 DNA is TGTGCCAGTAGACCACAGGGGGCAAGTGGGGCCAACGTCCTGACTTTC.

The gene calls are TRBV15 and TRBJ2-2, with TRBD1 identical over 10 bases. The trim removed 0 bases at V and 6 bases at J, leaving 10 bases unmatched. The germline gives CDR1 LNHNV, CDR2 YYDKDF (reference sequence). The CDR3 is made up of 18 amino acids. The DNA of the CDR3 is TGTGCCACCAGCAGAGATCTTAGGAGACAGGGGGCAGCCGGGGAGCTGTTTTTT. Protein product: CATSRDLRRQGAAGELFF. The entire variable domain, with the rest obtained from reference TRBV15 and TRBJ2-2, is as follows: DAMVIQNPRYQVTQFGKPVTLSCSQTLNHNVMYWYQQKSSQAPKLLFHYYDKDFNNEADTPDNFQSRRPNTSFCFLDIRSPGLGDTAMYLCATSRDLRRQGAAGELFFGEGSRLTVL.

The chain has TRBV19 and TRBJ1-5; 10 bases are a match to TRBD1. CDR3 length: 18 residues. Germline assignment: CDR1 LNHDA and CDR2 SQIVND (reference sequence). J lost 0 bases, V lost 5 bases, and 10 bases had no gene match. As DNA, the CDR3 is TGTGCCAGTAGTCCATGGACAGGGGGGGCCTATAGCAATCAGCCCCAGCATTTT. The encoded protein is CASSPWTGGAYSNQPQHF.

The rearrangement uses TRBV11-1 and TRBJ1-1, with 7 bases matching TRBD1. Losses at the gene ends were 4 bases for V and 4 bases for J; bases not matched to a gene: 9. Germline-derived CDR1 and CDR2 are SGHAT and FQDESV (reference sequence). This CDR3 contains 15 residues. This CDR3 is CASSSPYRGGTEAFF. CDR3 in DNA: TGTGCCAGCAGCTCTCCGTACAGGGGAGGCACTGAAGCTTTCTTT.

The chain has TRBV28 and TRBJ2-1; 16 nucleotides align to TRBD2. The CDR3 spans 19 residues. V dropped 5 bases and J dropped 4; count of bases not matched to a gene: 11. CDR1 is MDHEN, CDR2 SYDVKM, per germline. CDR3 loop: CASSPRGTSGRARYNEQFF. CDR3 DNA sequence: TGTGCCAGCAGTCCCCGGGGGACTAGCGGGAGGGCCCGGTACAATGAGCAGTTCTTC.

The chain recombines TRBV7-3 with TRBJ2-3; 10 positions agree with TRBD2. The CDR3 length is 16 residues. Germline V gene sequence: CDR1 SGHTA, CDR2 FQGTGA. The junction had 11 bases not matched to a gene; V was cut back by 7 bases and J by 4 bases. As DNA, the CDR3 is TGTGCCAGCAATAGCGGGGGGATACCGCAATCAGATACGCAGTATTTT. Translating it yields CASNSGGIPQSDTQYF.

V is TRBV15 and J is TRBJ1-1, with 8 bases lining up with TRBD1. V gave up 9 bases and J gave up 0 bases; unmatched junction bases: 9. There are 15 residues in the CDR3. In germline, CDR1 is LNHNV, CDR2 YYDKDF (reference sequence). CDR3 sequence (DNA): TGTGCCACTAACAGGGGGACACTCATGAACACTGAAGCTTTCTTT. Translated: CATNRGTLMNTEAFF.

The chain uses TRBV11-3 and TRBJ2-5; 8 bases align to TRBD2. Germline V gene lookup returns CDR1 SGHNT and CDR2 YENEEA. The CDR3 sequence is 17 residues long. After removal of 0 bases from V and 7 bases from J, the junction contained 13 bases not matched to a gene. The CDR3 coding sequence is TGTGCCAGCAGCTTAGATCGAGGTAGCGGGGCCCTGCGGACCCAGTACTTC. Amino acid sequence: CASSLDRGSGALRTQYF.

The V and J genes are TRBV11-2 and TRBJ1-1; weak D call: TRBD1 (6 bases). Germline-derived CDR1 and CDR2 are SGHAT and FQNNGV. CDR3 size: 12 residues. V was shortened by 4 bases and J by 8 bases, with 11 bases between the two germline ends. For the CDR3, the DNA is TGTGCCAGCAGCTCGTCGAGGGGGGAAGCTTTCTTT. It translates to CASSSSRGEAFF.

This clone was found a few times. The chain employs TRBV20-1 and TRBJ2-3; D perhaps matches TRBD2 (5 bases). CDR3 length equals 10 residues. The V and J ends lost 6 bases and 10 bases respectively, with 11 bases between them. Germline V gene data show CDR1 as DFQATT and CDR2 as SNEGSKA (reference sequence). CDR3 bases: TGCAGTGCCCCGAGGGTCGCGCAGTATTTT. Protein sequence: CSAPRVAQYF.

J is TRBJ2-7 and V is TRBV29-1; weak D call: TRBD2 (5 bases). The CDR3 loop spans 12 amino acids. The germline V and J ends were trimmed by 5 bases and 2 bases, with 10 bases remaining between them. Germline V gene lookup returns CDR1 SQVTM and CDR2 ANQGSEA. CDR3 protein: CSVRSGPYEQYF. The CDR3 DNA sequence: TGCAGCGTTAGGAGCGGACCCTACGAGCAGTACTTC.

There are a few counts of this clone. DNA for the CDR3: TGTGCCAGCAGCTTATCAGCTAGCGCTAGCACAGATACGCAGTATTTT. This codes for CASSLSASASTDTQYF. This rearrangement joins TRBV7-9 to TRBJ2-3, with D possibly TRBD2 on 6 matching bases. V lost 2 bases to trimming and J lost 0 bases, with 12 bases between them. CDR1 is SEHNR and CDR2 is FQNEAQ in the germline V gene (reference sequence). CDR3 length equals 16 residues.

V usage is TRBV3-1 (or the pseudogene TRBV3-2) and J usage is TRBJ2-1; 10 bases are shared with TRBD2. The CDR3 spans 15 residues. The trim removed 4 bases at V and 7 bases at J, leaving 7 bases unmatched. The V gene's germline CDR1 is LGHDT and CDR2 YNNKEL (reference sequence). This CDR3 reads CASSLPSGSMNEQFF. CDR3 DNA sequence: TGTGCCAGCAGCCTACCTAGCGGGAGTATGAATGAGCAGTTCTTC.

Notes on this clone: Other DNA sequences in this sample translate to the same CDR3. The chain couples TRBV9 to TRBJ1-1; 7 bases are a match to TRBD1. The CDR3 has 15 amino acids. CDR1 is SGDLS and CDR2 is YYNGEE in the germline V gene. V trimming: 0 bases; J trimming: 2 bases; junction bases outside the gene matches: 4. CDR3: CASSVGDRLNTEAFF. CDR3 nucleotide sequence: TGTGCCAGCAGCGTAGGGGACAGACTAAACACTGAAGCTTTCTTT.

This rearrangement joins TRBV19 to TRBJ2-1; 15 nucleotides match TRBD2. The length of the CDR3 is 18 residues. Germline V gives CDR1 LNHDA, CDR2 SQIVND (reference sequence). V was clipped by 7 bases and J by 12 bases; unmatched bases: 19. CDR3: CASTKSRGLAGGSGGQFF. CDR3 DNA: TGTGCCAGTACTAAATCTAGGGGACTAGCGGGAGGATCCGGGGGGCAGTTCTTC.

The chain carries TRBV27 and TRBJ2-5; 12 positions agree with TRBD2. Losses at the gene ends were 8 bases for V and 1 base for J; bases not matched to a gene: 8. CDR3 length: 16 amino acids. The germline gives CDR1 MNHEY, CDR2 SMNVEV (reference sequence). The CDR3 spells CASSVGLAGFQETQYF. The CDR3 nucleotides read TGTGCCAGCTCCGTAGGACTAGCGGGGTTCCAAGAGACCCAGTACTTC.

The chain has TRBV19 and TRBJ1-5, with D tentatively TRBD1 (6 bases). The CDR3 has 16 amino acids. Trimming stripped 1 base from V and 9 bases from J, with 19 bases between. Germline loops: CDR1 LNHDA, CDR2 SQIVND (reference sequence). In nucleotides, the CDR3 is TGTGCCAGTAGTATAGTTGGCACCCAGGGGCCCACGCCCCAGCATTTT. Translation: CASSIVGTQGPTPQHF.

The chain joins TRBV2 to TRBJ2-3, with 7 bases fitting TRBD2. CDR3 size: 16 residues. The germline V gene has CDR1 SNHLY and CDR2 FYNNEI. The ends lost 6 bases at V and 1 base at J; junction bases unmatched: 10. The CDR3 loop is CASRERFSGGTDTQYF. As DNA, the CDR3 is TGTGCCAGCAGAGAAAGGTTCAGCGGGGGCACAGATACGCAGTATTTT.

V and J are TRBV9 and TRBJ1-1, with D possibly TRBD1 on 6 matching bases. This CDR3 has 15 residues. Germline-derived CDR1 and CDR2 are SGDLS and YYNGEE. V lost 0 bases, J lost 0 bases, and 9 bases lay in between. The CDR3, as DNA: TGTGCCAGCAGCGTAGAGGGACACCTGAACACTGAAGCTTTCTTT. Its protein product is CASSVEGHLNTEAFF.

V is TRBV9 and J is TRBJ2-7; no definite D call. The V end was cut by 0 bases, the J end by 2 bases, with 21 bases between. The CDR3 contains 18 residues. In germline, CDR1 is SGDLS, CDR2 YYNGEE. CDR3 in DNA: TGTGCCAGCAGCGTAGGGCCCGCGAGGAAATTTCGGCCCTACGAGCAGTACTTC. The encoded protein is CASSVGPARKFRPYEQYF. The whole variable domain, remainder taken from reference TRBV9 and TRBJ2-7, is DSGVTQTPKHLITATGQRVTLRCSPRSGDLSVYWYQQSLDQGLQFLIQYYNGEERAKGNILERFSAQQFPDLHSELNLSSLELGDSALYFCASSVGPARKFRPYEQYFGPGTRLTVT.

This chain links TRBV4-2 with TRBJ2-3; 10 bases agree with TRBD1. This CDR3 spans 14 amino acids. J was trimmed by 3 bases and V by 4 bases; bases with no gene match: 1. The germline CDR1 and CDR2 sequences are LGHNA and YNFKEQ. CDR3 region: CASSPGQGTDTQYF. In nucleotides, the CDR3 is TGTGCCAGCAGCCCGGGACAGGGGACAGATACGCAGTATTTT.

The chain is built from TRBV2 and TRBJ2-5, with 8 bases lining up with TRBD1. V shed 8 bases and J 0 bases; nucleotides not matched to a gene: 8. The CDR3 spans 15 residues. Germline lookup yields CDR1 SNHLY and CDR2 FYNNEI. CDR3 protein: CASSGQGLYQETQYF. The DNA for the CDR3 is TGTGCCAGCTCTGGACAGGGTTTGTACCAAGAGACCCAGTACTTC. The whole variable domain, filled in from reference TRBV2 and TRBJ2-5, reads EPEVTQTPSHQVTQMGQEVILRCVPISNHLYFYWYRQILGQKVEFLVSFYNNEISEKSEIFDDQFSVERPDGSNFTLKIRSTKLEDSAMYFCASSGQGLYQETQYFGPGTRLLVL.

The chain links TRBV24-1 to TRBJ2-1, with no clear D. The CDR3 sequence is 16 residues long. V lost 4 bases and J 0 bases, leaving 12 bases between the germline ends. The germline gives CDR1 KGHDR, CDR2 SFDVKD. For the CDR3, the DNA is TGTGCCACCAGTGACCCCTGGTCAGGCTCCTACAATGAGCAGTTCTTC. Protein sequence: CATSDPWSGSYNEQFF.